This T cell receptor beta chain was sequenced during a study of T cell changes during pregnancy in multiple sclerosis. Here immunoSEQ multiplex PCR was the method, and the copy in TCRdb shows in-frame clones only, minus some. Here the sample spans under 60,000 clones, approximately 94% being singletons. Germline CDR1 and CDR2: MNHEY and SVGAGI. V shed 6 bases and J shed 6 bases, with 11 bases lying between them. The CDR3 sequence is 13 residues long. The sample consisted of CD4+ T cells from peripheral blood mononuclear cells, taken in the third trimester of pregnancy. This chain uses TRBV6-5 with TRBJ2-2; D is perhaps TRBD2 (5 bases). The TCR was taken from a female donor with multiple sclerosis, enrolled in a pregnancy study. This chain's CDR3 is CASRQGGSGELFF. DNA for the CDR3: TGTGCCAGCAGACAAGGAGGTTCCGGGGAGCTGTTTTTT.